Listed here are 32 T cell receptor beta chains from one sample, sequenced in a study of blood T cell repertoires in COVID-19. Measured with immunoSEQ multiplex PCR; TCRdb has only the in-frame clones, and not every one. The top ten hold 2.5% to 3% of the sample, which has about 280,000 clones, approximately 81% seen once. The sequenced sample consisted of PBMCs or T cells enriched from blood (not recorded which). These receptors all come from a woman aged 50 to 60 who had recovered from COVID-19.

The V and J genes are TRBV30 and TRBJ1-6, with D uncertain. Trimming took off 5 bases at V and 9 bases at J, with 14 bases between the two ends. Germline CDR1 GTSNPN, CDR2 SVGIG (reference sequence). The CDR3 is made up of 13 amino acids. For the CDR3, the DNA is TGTGCCTGGCGAGGTGGTACGGTTTCACCCCTCCACTTT. Translating it yields CAWRGGTVSPLHF.

The J gene is TRBJ1-2, the V gene TRBV6-5, with no clear D. The CDR3 consists of 13 residues. Trimming removed 7 bases from V and 1 base from J, with 10 bases in between. The germline gives CDR1 MNHEY, CDR2 SVGAGI. The DNA for the CDR3 is TGTGCCAGCACGGGGAGGGTTAACTATGGCTACACCTTC. Its translation is CASTGRVNYGYTF.

The CDR3 is CASRQQGASTEAFF. DNA of the CDR3: TGTGCCAGCAGGCAACAGGGGGCAAGCACTGAAGCTTTCTTT. The chain joins TRBV6-6 to TRBJ1-1; 9 bases are shared with TRBD1. CDR1 and CDR2 from the germline V gene are MNHNY and SVGAGI (reference sequence). This CDR3 region has 14 residues. Unmatched junction bases numbered 6, after V lost 6 bases and J lost 4 bases.

The chain carries TRBV3-1 (or the pseudogene TRBV3-2) and TRBJ2-7; tentative D call: TRBD2 (6 bases). Looked up from germline, CDR1 is LGHDT and CDR2 is YNNKEL (reference sequence). Trimming removed 2 bases from V and 4 bases from J, with 12 bases in between. The CDR3 spans 14 residues. This CDR3 reads CASSQLAGGYEQYF. The DNA for the CDR3 is TGTGCCAGCAGCCAACTGGCCGGGGGTTACGAGCAGTACTTC.

V is TRBV5-6 and J is TRBJ2-2; 7 bases are a match to TRBD1. Germline loops: CDR1 SGHDT, CDR2 YYEEEE. The V gene end was trimmed by 3 bases and the J gene end by 3 bases; junction bases not matched to a gene: 11. This CDR3 spans 17 amino acids. The CDR3, as DNA: TGTGCCAGCAGCTCGCGCCGACAGGGAGATGACACCGGGGAGCTGTTTTTT. Translation: CASSSRRQGDDTGELFF.

As DNA, the CDR3 is TGTGCCTGGAGTGTAGCCTCGGGAAGGCGTACCTATGGCTACACCTTC. It encodes CAWSVASGRRTYGYTF. The chain carries TRBV30 and TRBJ1-2; no clear D. CDR3 length: 16 amino acids. CDR1 and CDR2 from the germline V gene are GTSNPN and SVGIG (reference sequence). V lost 0 bases and J lost 4, with 18 bases in between.

This clone has only one observation. The chain links TRBV4-1 to TRBJ2-1; D is uncertain. The CDR3 runs 12 residues. Germline V CDR1 and CDR2: MGHRA, YSYEKL. Between the trimmed V and J ends, which lost 2 bases and 4 bases, there was a span of 3 bases. In nucleotides, the CDR3 is TGCGCCAGCAGCCAACCATACAATGAGCAGTTCTTC. The encoded protein is CASSQPYNEQFF.

The chain has TRBV9 and TRBJ2-5; possible D gene TRBD1, 5 bases. Looked up from germline, CDR1 is SGDLS and CDR2 is YYNGEE. There are 12 residues in the CDR3. The ends were cut back, 4 bases at V and 5 bases at J, with 9 bases in the middle. As DNA, the CDR3 is TGTGCCAGCAGCCTAAAGGGGGAGACCCAGTACTTC. It encodes CASSLKGETQYF.

J is TRBJ1-1 and V is TRBV14; D unclear. Germline values: CDR1 SGHDN, CDR2 FVKESK. The CDR3 consists of 16 residues. Deletions cut 1 base from V and 2 bases from J, with 14 bases between. The DNA for the CDR3 is TGTGCCAGCAGCCAAGTTGTCATACAGCCAAACACTGAAGCTTTCTTT. Protein sequence: CASSQVVIQPNTEAFF.

This chain joins TRBV3-1 (or the pseudogene TRBV3-2) and TRBJ1-6; D may be TRBD1 (5 bases). CDR1 is LGHDT and CDR2 is YNNKEL in the germline V gene (reference sequence). Deletions cut 2 bases from V and 10 bases from J, with 15 bases between. The CDR3 spans 15 residues. The CDR3 spells CASSQTGTGVSPLHF. The CDR3 nucleotides read TGTGCCAGCAGCCAAACCGGGACGGGAGTGTCACCCCTCCACTTT.

Only one count was recorded for this clone. This chain connects TRBV19 to TRBJ1-2, with TRBD1 identical over 7 bases. The CDR3 runs 12 residues. From germline, CDR1 is LNHDA and CDR2 SQIVND (reference sequence). Trimming took 10 bases from V and 7 from J; bases not matched to a gene: 9. The CDR3 nucleotides read TGTGCCATCGGGACAGACCTGCGTGGCTACACCTTC. Amino acids: CAIGTDLRGYTF.

This clone appeared once. This chain uses TRBV27 with TRBJ2-1, with 15 bases lining up with TRBD2. After removal of 1 base from V and 8 bases from J, the junction contained 9 bases not matched to a gene. There are 18 residues in the CDR3. Germline V gives CDR1 MNHEY, CDR2 SMNVEV (reference sequence). CDR3 coding DNA: TGTGCCAGCAGTTTATGGCGACGGACTAGCGGGAGGGGCGATGAGCAGTTCTTC. Amino acids: CASSLWRRTSGRGDEQFF.

This chain uses TRBV28 with TRBJ1-5, with TRBD1 as a possible D gene (5 bases). V lost 1 base and J 1 base, leaving 14 bases between the germline ends. This CDR3 comprises 17 residues. Germline-derived CDR1 and CDR2 are MDHEN and SYDVKM. The CDR3 DNA is TGTGCCAGCAGTTTATTAAGGCAGGGCCGGAGCAATCAGCCCCAGCATTTT. This translates into CASSLLRQGRSNQPQHF.

This clone appeared a few times. The CDR3 DNA reads as TGTGCCAGCTCACCAACAGCGGGAGCGCGGGAGCAGTACTTC. This gives the protein CASSPTAGAREQYF. The J gene is TRBJ2-7, the V gene TRBV18; 8 nucleotides align to TRBD2. There are 14 residues in the CDR3. Trimming took 2 bases from V and 7 from J; bases not matched to a gene: 7. Germline lookup yields CDR1 KGHSH and CDR2 LQKENI.

This clone was observed a single time. V usage is TRBV19 and J usage is TRBJ1-2, with D perhaps TRBD1 (5 bases). The germline V gene encodes CDR1 LNHDA and CDR2 SQIVND (reference sequence). This CDR3 contains 12 residues. The V and J ends lost 7 bases and 4 bases respectively, with 10 bases between them. CDR3 residues: CASTQGGYGYTF. The CDR3 bases are TGTGCCAGTACCCAGGGCGGCTATGGCTACACCTTC. The full variable domain, its missing parts supplied by reference TRBV19 and TRBJ1-2, is DGGITQSPKYLFRKEGQNVTLSCEQNLNHDAMYWYRQDPGQGLRLIYYSQIVNDFQKGDIAEGYSVSREKKESFPLTVTSAQKNPTAFYLCASTQGGYGYTFGSGTRLTVV.

The chain uses TRBV2 and TRBJ2-2; 13 nucleotides line up with TRBD2. The CDR3 loop spans 16 amino acids. Trimming at V came to 8 bases and at J to 9 bases, leaving 12 bases not matched to a gene. Germline V lookup: CDR1 SNHLY, CDR2 FYNNEI. CDR3: CASQSGTSGTFRELFF. In DNA form, the CDR3 reads TGTGCCAGCCAGTCGGGGACTAGCGGGACGTTCCGGGAGCTGTTTTTT.

The rearrangement links TRBV14 to TRBJ2-5, with TRBD2 identical over 11 bases. Germline V lookup: CDR1 SGHDN, CDR2 FVKESK. Germline trimming cut 2 bases from V and 5 bases from J; bases unmatched to any gene: 10. The CDR3 is 17 residues long. In DNA form, the CDR3 reads TGTGCCAGCAGCCAAAGACTCACTAGCGGGAGCCGGGAGACCCAGTACTTC. This gives the protein CASSQRLTSGSRETQYF.

This chain links TRBV2 with TRBJ1-5; D perhaps matches TRBD1 (6 bases). The CDR3 sequence is 14 residues long. Germline values: CDR1 SNHLY, CDR2 FYNNEI. Trimming shortened V by 7 bases and J by 4 bases, and 14 bases separated the two germline ends. The CDR3: CASMADRTNQPQHF. The CDR3 DNA follows: TGTGCCAGCATGGCCGACAGGACAAATCAGCCCCAGCATTTT.

A single count supports this clone. The chain combines TRBV6-5 with TRBJ2-1, with D possibly matching TRBD2 (6 bases). Trimming stripped 5 bases from V and 8 bases from J, with 7 bases between. The germline V gene has CDR1 MNHEY and CDR2 SVGAGI. The CDR3 runs to 11 residues. The CDR3: CASSRLDEQFF. DNA for the CDR3: TGTGCCAGCAGTAGACTAGATGAGCAGTTCTTC.

CDR3 nucleotides: TGTGCCAGCAGCCAAGAAGAGGGTTCGGATTCACCCCTCCACTTT. This sequence encodes CASSQEEGSDSPLHF. The chain carries TRBV3-1 (or the pseudogene TRBV3-2) and TRBJ1-6; no firm D call. Germline CDR1 and CDR2: LGHDT and YNNKEL (reference sequence). Trimming removed 0 bases at V and 8 bases at J, with 11 bases between. The CDR3 consists of 15 residues.

For this clone: Other DNA sequences in the sample encode the same CDR3. The chain joins TRBV27 to TRBJ2-7; 13 bases map to TRBD2. Germline V gene data show CDR1 as MNHEY and CDR2 as SMNVEV (reference sequence). The ends lost 6 bases at V and 4 bases at J; junction bases unmatched: 3. The CDR3 extends over 14 amino acids. CDR3 nucleotide sequence: TGTGCCAGCAGCTGGACTAGCGGGGGATACGAGCAGTACTTC. Protein sequence: CASSWTSGGYEQYF.

This chain connects TRBV7-9 to TRBJ2-2; TRBD2 matches at 10 bases. Germline CDR1 is SEHNR and CDR2 is FQNEAQ (reference sequence). The CDR3 has 15 amino acids. The J segment lost 5 bases and the V segment lost 2 bases, leaving 2 bases of the junction unmatched. The CDR3 protein is CASSLKTSGTGELFF. In nucleotides, the CDR3 is TGTGCCAGCAGCTTAAAGACTAGCGGGACCGGGGAGCTGTTTTTT. The variable domain in full, completed from reference TRBV7-9 and TRBJ2-2, reads DTGVSQNPRHKITKRGQNVTFRCDPISEHNRLYWYRQTLGQGPEFLTYFQNEAQLEKSRLLSDRFSAERPKGSFSTLEIQRTEQGDSAMYLCASSLKTSGTGELFFGEGSRLTVL.

The V call is TRBV30, the J call TRBJ1-5, with D uncertain. There are 12 residues in the CDR3. Germline CDR1 reads GTSNPN; CDR2 reads SVGIG (reference sequence). The ends were cut back, 3 bases at V and 4 bases at J, with 7 bases in the middle. Here the CDR3 DNA reads TGTGCCTGGAGACAGACAAATCAGCCCCAGCATTTT. Translating it yields CAWRQTNQPQHF.

The rearrangement uses TRBV5-4 and TRBJ2-2; no reliable D call. Trimming pared 1 base from V and 4 bases from J, leaving 5 bases between. Germline loops: CDR1 SGHNT, CDR2 YYREEE (reference sequence). The CDR3 length is 13 residues. CDR3 DNA sequence: TGTGCCAGCAGCTTGTTCGGCACCGGGGAGCTGTTTTTT. It codes for CASSLFGTGELFF.

V usage is TRBV29-1 and J usage is TRBJ2-1, with D maybe TRBD1 (5 bases). Per germline, CDR1 SQVTM and CDR2 ANQGSEA. The CDR3 runs 13 residues. The V end lost 6 bases, the J end lost 2 bases, and 11 bases lay between the germline ends. DNA for the CDR3: TGCAGCGTCCAGGCGGACACCTACAATGAGCAGTTCTTC. This codes for CSVQADTYNEQFF.

This clone has at least ten counts. The chain joins TRBV5-1 to TRBJ1-2; 8 bases align to TRBD1. Germline V gene sequence: CDR1 SGHRS, CDR2 YFSETQ. With V trimmed by 4 bases and J by 6 bases, 17 bases remained unmatched. The CDR3 covers 17 residues. CDR3 DNA: TGCGCCAGCAGCGCGACCCTCGGACAGGGAGTAATGGATGGCTACACCTTC. Its translation: CASSATLGQGVMDGYTF.

The chain uses TRBV6-1 and TRBJ2-2; the match to TRBD1 covers 9 bases. The ends lost 3 bases at V and 6 bases at J; junction bases unmatched: 8. The V gene's germline CDR1 is MNHNS and CDR2 SASEGT. The CDR3 sequence is 16 residues long. CDR3 DNA sequence: TGTGCCAGCAGTGATTTCGGGACAGGGAAGGCCGGGGAGCTGTTTTTT. Translating gives CASSDFGTGKAGELFF.

The rearrangement joins TRBV19 to TRBJ2-3; 13 positions match TRBD2. There are 16 residues in the CDR3. Trimming took 4 bases from V and 6 from J; bases not matched to a gene: 7. The germline CDR1 and CDR2 sequences are LNHDA and SQIVND (reference sequence). The CDR3 region is CASSTRTSGSGDTQYF. CDR3 DNA: TGTGCCAGTAGTACAAGGACTAGCGGGAGTGGGGATACGCAGTATTTT.

The genes are TRBV7-9 and TRBJ1-4, with unresolved D. This CDR3 spans 16 amino acids. The ends were cut back, 1 base at V and 0 bases at J, with 9 bases in the middle. CDR1 and CDR2 (germline): SEHNR, FQNEAQ (reference sequence). This CDR3 is CASSLVATATNEKLFF. CDR3 DNA: TGTGCCAGCAGCTTAGTTGCCACTGCAACTAATGAAAAACTGTTTTTT.

The gene calls are TRBV10-2 and TRBJ1-4, with D tentatively TRBD1 (5 bases). The germline V and J ends were trimmed by 3 bases and 11 bases, with 16 bases remaining between them. The CDR3 contains 14 residues. The germline CDR1 and CDR2 sequences are WSHSY and SAAADI. The chain's CDR3 is CASSEKQAYRKLFF. The CDR3 DNA is TGCGCCAGCAGTGAAAAACAGGCTTATAGGAAACTGTTTTTT.

The DNA of the CDR3 is TGTGCCAGCAGCCATGGCGGGACGGCCCCCGGGGAGCTGTTTTTT. Its translation: CASSHGGTAPGELFF. This chain joins TRBV11-3 and TRBJ2-2; possibly TRBD2 for D (6 bases). V was cut by 5 bases and J by 6 bases, with 16 bases left in between. The V gene's germline CDR1 is SGHNT and CDR2 YENEEA. The CDR3 contains 15 residues.

The count of this clone is one. The chain couples TRBV18 to TRBJ2-3; 11 nucleotides align to TRBD1. The germline CDR1 and CDR2 sequences are KGHSH and LQKENI. The CDR3 sequence is 15 residues long. V shed 5 bases, J shed 5 bases, and the junction held 6 bases outside the gene matches. The CDR3 spells CASSSRTGGKDTQYF. As DNA, the CDR3 is TGTGCCAGCTCATCGCGGACAGGGGGCAAAGATACGCAGTATTTT.